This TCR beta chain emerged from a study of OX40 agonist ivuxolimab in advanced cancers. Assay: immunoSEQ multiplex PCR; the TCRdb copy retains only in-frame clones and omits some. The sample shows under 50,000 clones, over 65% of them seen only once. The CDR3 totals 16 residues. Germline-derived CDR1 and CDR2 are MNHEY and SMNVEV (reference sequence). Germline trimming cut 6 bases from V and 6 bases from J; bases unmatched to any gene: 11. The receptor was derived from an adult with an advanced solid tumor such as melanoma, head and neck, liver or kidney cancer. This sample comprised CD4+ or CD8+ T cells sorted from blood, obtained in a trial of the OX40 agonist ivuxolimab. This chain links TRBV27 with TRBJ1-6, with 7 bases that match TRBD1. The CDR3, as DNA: TGTGCCAGCAGGGGGGACCCGGGACAGATTAATTCACCCCTCCACTTT. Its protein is CASRGDPGQINSPLHF.